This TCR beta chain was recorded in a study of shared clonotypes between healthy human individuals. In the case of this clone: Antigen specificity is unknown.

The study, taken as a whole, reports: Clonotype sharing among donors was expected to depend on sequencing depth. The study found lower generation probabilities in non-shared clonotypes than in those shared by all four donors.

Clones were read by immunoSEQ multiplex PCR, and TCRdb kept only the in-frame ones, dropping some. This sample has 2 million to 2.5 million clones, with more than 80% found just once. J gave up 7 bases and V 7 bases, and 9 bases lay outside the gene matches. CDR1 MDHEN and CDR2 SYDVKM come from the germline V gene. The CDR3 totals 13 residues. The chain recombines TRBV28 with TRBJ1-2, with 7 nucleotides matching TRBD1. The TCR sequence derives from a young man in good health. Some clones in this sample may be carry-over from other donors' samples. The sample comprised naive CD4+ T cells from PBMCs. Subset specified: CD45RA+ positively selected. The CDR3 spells CASKLDRVGGYTF. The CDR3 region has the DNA TGTGCCAGCAAACTCGACAGGGTTGGTGGCTACACCTTC.